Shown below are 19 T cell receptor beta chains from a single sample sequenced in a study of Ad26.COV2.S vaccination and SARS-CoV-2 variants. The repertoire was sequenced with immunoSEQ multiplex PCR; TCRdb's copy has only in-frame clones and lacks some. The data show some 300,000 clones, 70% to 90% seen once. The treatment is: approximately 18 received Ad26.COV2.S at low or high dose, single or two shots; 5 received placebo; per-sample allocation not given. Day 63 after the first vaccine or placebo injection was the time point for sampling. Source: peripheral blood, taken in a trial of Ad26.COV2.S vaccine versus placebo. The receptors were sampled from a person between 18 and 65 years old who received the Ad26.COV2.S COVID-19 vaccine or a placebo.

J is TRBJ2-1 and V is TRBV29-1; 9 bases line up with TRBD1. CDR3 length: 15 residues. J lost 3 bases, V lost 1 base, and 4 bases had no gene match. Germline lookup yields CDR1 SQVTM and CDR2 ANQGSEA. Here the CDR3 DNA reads TGCAGCGTTGAAGGTCGGGACAGGGTCTACAATGAGCAGTTCTTC. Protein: CSVEGRDRVYNEQFF.

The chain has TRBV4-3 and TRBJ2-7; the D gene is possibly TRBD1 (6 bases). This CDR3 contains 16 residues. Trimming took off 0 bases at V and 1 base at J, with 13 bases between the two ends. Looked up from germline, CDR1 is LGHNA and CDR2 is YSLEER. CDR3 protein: CASSQDWGPQSYEQYF. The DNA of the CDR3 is TGCGCCAGCAGCCAAGATTGGGGGCCCCAGTCCTACGAGCAGTACTTC.

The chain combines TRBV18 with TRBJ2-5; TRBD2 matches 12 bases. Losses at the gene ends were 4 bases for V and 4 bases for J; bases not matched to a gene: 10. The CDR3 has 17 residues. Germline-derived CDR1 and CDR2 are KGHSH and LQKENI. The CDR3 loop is CASSRSTSGGGAETQYF. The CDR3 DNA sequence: TGTGCCAGCTCACGCTCGACTAGCGGGGGTGGTGCAGAGACCCAGTACTTC.

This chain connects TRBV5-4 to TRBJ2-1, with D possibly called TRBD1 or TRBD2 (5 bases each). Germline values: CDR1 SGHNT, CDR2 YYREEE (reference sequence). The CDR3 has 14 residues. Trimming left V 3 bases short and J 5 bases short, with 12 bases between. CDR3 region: CASSSGTFDNEQFF. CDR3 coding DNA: TGTGCCAGCAGCTCCGGGACGTTTGACAATGAGCAGTTCTTC.

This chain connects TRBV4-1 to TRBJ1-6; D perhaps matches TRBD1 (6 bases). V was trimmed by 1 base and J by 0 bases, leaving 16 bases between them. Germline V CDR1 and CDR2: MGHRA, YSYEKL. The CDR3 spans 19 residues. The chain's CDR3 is CASSQVGDRRRSYNSPLHF. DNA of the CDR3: TGCGCCAGCAGCCAAGTGGGAGACAGGCGTCGCTCCTATAATTCACCCCTCCACTTT.

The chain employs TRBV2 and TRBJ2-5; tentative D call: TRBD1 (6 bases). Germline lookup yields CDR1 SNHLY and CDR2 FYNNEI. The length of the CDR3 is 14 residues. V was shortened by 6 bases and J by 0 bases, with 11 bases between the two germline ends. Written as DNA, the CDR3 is TGTGCCAGCAGCCAGGGGTCCCACCAAGAGACCCAGTACTTC. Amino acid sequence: CASSQGSHQETQYF. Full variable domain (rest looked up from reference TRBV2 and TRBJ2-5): EPEVTQTPSHQVTQMGQEVILRCVPISNHLYFYWYRQILGQKVEFLVSFYNNEISEKSEIFDDQFSVERPDGSNFTLKIRSTKLEDSAMYFCASSQGSHQETQYFGPGTRLLVL.

CDR3 in DNA: TGTGCCAGCAGCTTATCCATCGGGATTAACTATGGCTACACCTTC. Translating it yields CASSLSIGINYGYTF. This chain connects TRBV7-9 to TRBJ1-2; D is unclear. V lost 2 bases, J lost 1 base, and 11 bases lay in between. This CDR3 is 15 amino acids long. Per germline, CDR1 SEHNR and CDR2 FQNEAQ (reference sequence).

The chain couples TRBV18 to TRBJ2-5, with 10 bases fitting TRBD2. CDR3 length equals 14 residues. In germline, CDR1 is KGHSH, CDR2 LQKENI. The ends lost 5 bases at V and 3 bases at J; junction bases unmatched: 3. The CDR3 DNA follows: TGTGCCAGCTCAAGGACTAGCGGCGAAGAGACCCAGTACTTC. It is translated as CASSRTSGEETQYF.

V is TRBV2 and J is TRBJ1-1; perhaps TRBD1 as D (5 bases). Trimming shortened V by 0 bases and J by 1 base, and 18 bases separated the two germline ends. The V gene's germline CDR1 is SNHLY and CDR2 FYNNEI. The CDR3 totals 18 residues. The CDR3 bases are TGTGCCAGCAGTGAAGCTTCCCCGCGGGGGGGAGGGAACACTGAAGCTTTCTTT. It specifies CASSEASPRGGGNTEAFF.

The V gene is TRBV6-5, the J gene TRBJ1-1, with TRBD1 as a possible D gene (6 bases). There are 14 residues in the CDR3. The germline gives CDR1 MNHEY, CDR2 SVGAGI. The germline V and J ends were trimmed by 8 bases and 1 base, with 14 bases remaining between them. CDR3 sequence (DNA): TGTGCCAGCCTCTCCCGGACAGCGAACACTGAAGCTTTCTTT. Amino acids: CASLSRTANTEAFF.

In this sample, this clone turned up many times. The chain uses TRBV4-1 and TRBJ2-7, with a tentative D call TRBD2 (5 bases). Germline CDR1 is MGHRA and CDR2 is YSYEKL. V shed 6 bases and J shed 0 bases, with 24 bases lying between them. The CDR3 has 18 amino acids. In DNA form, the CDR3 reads TGCGCCAGCAGACTATCAAAGTCAAGAGGGCAGAACTCCTACGAGCAGTACTTC. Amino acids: CASRLSKSRGQNSYEQYF.

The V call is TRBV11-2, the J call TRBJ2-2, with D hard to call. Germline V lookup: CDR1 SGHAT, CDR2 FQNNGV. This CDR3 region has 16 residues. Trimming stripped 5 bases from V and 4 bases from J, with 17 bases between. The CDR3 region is CASSTSYGGFTGELFF. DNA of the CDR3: TGTGCCAGCAGCACGAGTTACGGCGGCTTCACCGGGGAGCTGTTTTTT.

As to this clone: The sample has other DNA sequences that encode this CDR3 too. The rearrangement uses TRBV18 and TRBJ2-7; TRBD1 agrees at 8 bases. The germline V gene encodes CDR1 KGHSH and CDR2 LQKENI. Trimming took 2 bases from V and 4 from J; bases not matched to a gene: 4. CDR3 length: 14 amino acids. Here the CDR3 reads CASSPGTGSYEQYF. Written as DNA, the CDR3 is TGTGCCAGCTCACCAGGGACAGGATCTTACGAGCAGTACTTC.

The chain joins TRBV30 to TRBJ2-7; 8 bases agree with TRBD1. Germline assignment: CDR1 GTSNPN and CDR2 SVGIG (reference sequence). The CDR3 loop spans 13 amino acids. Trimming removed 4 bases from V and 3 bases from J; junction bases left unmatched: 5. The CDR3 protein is CAWTTGAIYEQYF. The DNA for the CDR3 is TGTGCCTGGACGACAGGGGCAATCTACGAGCAGTACTTC. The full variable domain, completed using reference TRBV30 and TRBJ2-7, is SQTIHQWPATLVQPVGSPLSLECTVEGTSNPNLYWYRQAAGRGLQLLFYSVGIGQISSEVPQNLSASRPQDRQFILSSKKLLLSDSGFYLCAWTTGAIYEQYFGPGTRLTVT.

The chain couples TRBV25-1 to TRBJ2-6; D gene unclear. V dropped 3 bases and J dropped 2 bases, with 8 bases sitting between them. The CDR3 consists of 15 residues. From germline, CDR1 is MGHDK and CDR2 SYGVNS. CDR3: CASSDIRAGANVLTF. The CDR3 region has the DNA TGTGCCAGCAGTGATATCAGAGCTGGGGCCAACGTCCTGACTTTC.

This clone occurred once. The CDR3 nucleotides read TGCGCCAGCAGTGACGCCGGGACATCCTTCCGCTCCTACGAGCAGTACTTC. As protein: CASSDAGTSFRSYEQYF. The J gene is TRBJ2-7, the V gene TRBV10-2, with a tentative D call TRBD1 (6 bases). Trimming stripped 3 bases from V and 0 bases from J, with 18 bases between. The germline V gene encodes CDR1 WSHSY and CDR2 SAAADI. The CDR3 covers 17 residues.

This CDR3 is CASSWDLSGGAGDTQYF. The DNA of the CDR3 is TGCGCCAGCAGCTGGGACCTTAGCGGGGGGGCCGGAGATACGCAGTATTTT. The V call is TRBV5-1, the J call TRBJ2-3; 11 nucleotides align to TRBD2. The CDR3 is 17 amino acids. J gave up 5 bases and V 3 bases, and 11 bases lay outside the gene matches. Looked up from germline, CDR1 is SGHRS and CDR2 is YFSETQ. The complete variable domain, with remaining parts taken from reference TRBV5-1 and TRBJ2-3, reads KAGVTQTPRYLIKTRGQQVTLSCSPISGHRSVSWYQQTPGQGLQFLFEYFSETQRNKGNFPGRFSGRQFSNSRSEMNVSTLELGDSALYLCASSWDLSGGAGDTQYFGPGTRLTVL.

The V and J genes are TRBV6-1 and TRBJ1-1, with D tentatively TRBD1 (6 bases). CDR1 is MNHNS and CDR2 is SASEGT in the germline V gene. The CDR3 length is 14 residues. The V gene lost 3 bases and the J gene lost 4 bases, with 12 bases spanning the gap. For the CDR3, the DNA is TGTGCCAGCAGTGACCACAGGGATACCACTGAAGCTTTCTTT. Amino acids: CASSDHRDTTEAFF.

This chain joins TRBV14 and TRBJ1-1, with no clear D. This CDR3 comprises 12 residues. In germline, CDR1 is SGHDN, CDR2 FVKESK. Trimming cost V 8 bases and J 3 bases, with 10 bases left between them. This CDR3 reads CASRGIYTEAFF. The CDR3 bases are TGTGCCAGCCGAGGGATCTACACTGAAGCTTTCTTT.